The 21 T cell receptor beta chains in this list originate from one sample, sequenced in a study of blood T cell repertoires in COVID-19 (TCRdb year 2020). The method was the immunoSEQ multiplex PCR assay. TCRdb took this table from immuneACCESS and kept in-frame rearrangements with V and J called. Such tables lack part of the clones; where checked against another copy, unresolved V genes explain under half of the gap, and the rest is unexplained. The sample table lists some 120,000 clones, around 63% of them with a count of one. The ten largest clonotypes hold 2% to 2.5% of the sample. Sequencing input: peripheral blood. Receptors were obtained from a woman in her 70s with acute or convalescent COVID-19.

This clone was picked up many times. The chain links TRBV4-1 to TRBJ2-7; 10 bases are shared with TRBD1. V shed 4 bases and J 1 base; nucleotides not matched to a gene: 1. In germline, CDR1 is MGHRA, CDR2 YSYEKL. The CDR3 extends over 14 amino acids. The CDR3 loop reads CASSRTGGSYEQYF. CDR3 sequence (DNA): TGCGCCAGCAGCCGGACAGGGGGTTCCTACGAGCAGTACTTC.

This chain connects TRBV19 to TRBJ2-2; no reliable D call. Germline V gives CDR1 LNHDA, CDR2 SQIVND (reference sequence). The germline V and J ends were trimmed by 6 bases and 5 bases, with 16 bases remaining between them. This CDR3 region has 15 residues. The chain's CDR3 is CASSPNSRGTGELFF. CDR3 bases: TGTGCCAGTAGCCCGAATAGCCGTGGGACCGGGGAGCTGTTTTTT. Full variable domain (rest looked up from reference TRBV19 and TRBJ2-2): DGGITQSPKYLFRKEGQNVTLSCEQNLNHDAMYWYRQDPGQGLRLIYYSQIVNDFQKGDIAEGYSVSREKKESFPLTVTSAQKNPTAFYLCASSPNSRGTGELFFGEGSRLTVL.

The gene calls are TRBV5-1 and TRBJ2-2, with 9 bases fitting TRBD2. The CDR3 totals 16 residues. The germline gives CDR1 SGHRS, CDR2 YFSETQ. V lost 3 bases to trimming and J lost 4 bases; unmatched junction nucleotides: 7. The CDR3 loop is CASSSLAGVGTGELFF. CDR3 nucleotides: TGCGCCAGCAGCTCTTTAGCGGGAGTAGGCACCGGGGAGCTGTTTTTT.

CDR3 coding DNA: TGTGCCAGTAGTCGGGACAGCTCCTACGAGCAGTACTTC. Translating gives CASSRDSSYEQYF. The V and J genes are TRBV19 and TRBJ2-7; 7 nucleotides match TRBD1. After removal of 5 bases from V and 0 bases from J, the junction contained 1 base not matched to a gene. The CDR3 spans 13 residues. Germline V lookup: CDR1 LNHDA, CDR2 SQIVND (reference sequence). The full variable domain, with the rest looked up from reference TRBV19 and TRBJ2-7, is DGGITQSPKYLFRKEGQNVTLSCEQNLNHDAMYWYRQDPGQGLRLIYYSQIVNDFQKGDIAEGYSVSREKKESFPLTVTSAQKNPTAFYLCASSRDSSYEQYFGPGTRLTVT.

This chain uses TRBV5-6 with TRBJ1-2; TRBD1 might be the D (5 bases). The germline V and J ends were trimmed by 1 base and 3 bases, with 10 bases remaining between them. Germline V gene data show CDR1 as SGHDT and CDR2 as YYEEEE. The CDR3 has 14 residues. CDR3 loop: CASSLHGRDYGYTF. The CDR3, as DNA: TGTGCCAGCAGCTTGCATGGCAGGGACTATGGCTACACCTTC.

The DNA for the CDR3 is TGTGCCAGTAGCTTATCTGGGACTAGCACAGATACGCAGTATTTT. Translating gives CASSLSGTSTDTQYF. The chain has TRBV19 and TRBJ2-3; perhaps TRBD2 as D (6 bases). Trimming pared 6 bases from V and 0 bases from J, leaving 13 bases between. CDR3 size: 15 residues. CDR1 LNHDA and CDR2 SQIVND come from the germline V gene (reference sequence).

The genes are TRBV27 and TRBJ1-2; TRBD1 might be the D (6 bases). The CDR3 length is 14 residues. Trimming left V 7 bases short and J 7 bases short, with 19 bases between. Germline V gene sequence: CDR1 MNHEY, CDR2 SMNVEV (reference sequence). Written as DNA, the CDR3 is TGTGCCAGCACTCACACCGGGGGGCTGGGTGGCTACACCTTC. Its protein is CASTHTGGLGGYTF.

The rearrangement uses TRBV24-1 and TRBJ2-2; 7 bases match TRBD1. The CDR3 runs to 16 residues. The germline CDR1 and CDR2 sequences are KGHDR and SFDVKD. V dropped 6 bases and J dropped 7; count of bases not matched to a gene: 13. CDR3 amino acids: CATSSTGIEFHGELFF. The CDR3 nucleotides are TGTGCCACCAGTTCGACAGGGATAGAATTTCACGGGGAGCTGTTTTTT.

Only a few counts were recorded for this clone. This chain uses TRBV20-1 with TRBJ2-5, with D possibly matching TRBD2 (5 bases). The CDR3 extends over 14 amino acids. CDR1 DFQATT and CDR2 SNEGSKA come from the germline V gene (reference sequence). Trimming stripped 3 bases from V and 5 bases from J, with 16 bases between. CDR3 amino acids: CSASPQPRGETQYF. CDR3 in DNA: TGCAGTGCTAGTCCTCAACCTAGAGGGGAGACCCAGTACTTC.

This clone occurred once. V is TRBV29-1 and J is TRBJ2-5; tentative D call: TRBD1 (5 bases). The CDR3 runs to 12 residues. Germline V CDR1 and CDR2: SQVTM, ANQGSEA. V was clipped by 4 bases and J by 5 bases, with 11 bases between them. Here the CDR3 DNA reads TGCAGCGTTGGGGGCTTGGGGGAGACCCAGTACTTC. Protein product: CSVGGLGETQYF.

This clone was recorded at least ten times. CDR3 nucleotides: TGTGCCAGCGCACTAGCTCGACAAGAGACCCAGTACTTC. It codes for CASALARQETQYF. The chain combines TRBV7-3 with TRBJ2-5, with D perhaps TRBD2 (6 bases). CDR1 and CDR2 from the germline V gene are SGHTA and FQGTGA. The CDR3 is made up of 13 amino acids. V was cut by 8 bases and J by 2 bases, with 12 bases left in between.

This rearrangement joins TRBV19 to TRBJ2-3; D perhaps matches TRBD2 (6 bases). V was shortened by 6 bases and J by 2 bases, with 12 bases between the two germline ends. CDR1 is LNHDA, CDR2 SQIVND, per germline (reference sequence). The CDR3 is 14 residues long. DNA for the CDR3: TGTGCCAGTAGGGGGGGACTCTTCACAGATACGCAGTATTTT. Its protein is CASRGGLFTDTQYF.

This clone came up once. The chain links TRBV19 to TRBJ2-5; weak D call: TRBD1 (6 bases). Germline CDR1 LNHDA, CDR2 SQIVND (reference sequence). V lost 2 bases, J lost 5 bases, and 15 bases lay in between. The CDR3 loop spans 15 amino acids. The CDR3 loop reads CASSIRGQQWETQYF. The DNA for the CDR3 is TGTGCCAGTAGTATAAGAGGACAGCAGTGGGAGACCCAGTACTTC.

This sequence joins TRBV7-6 and TRBJ1-6; D possibly corresponds to TRBD1 (5 bases). The CDR3 is 15 residues long. V was trimmed by 4 bases and J by 7 bases, leaving 14 bases between them. From germline, CDR1 is SGHVS and CDR2 FNYEAQ. For the CDR3, the DNA is TGTGCCAGCAGCTCTCTTGGGGGGACCAATTCACCCCTCCACTTT. As protein: CASSSLGGTNSPLHF.

The rearrangement links TRBV5-1 to TRBJ2-1; D gene unclear. The CDR3 has 13 amino acids. Trimming removed 0 bases at V and 6 bases at J, with 7 bases between. The germline V gene encodes CDR1 SGHRS and CDR2 YFSETQ. The CDR3 DNA reads as TGCGCCAGCAGCTTGGGGGCCTTCAATGAGCAGTTCTTC. This gives the protein CASSLGAFNEQFF.

The chain has TRBV11-3 and TRBJ2-1; 14 bases fit TRBD2. V lost 5 bases and J lost 9; bases outside the gene matches: 6. CDR1 and CDR2 from the germline V gene are SGHNT and YENEEA. CDR3 length: 15 residues. In DNA form, the CDR3 reads TGTGCCAGCAGCCCGGGACTAGCGGGAGTAGGTGAGCAGTTCTTC. It yields the protein CASSPGLAGVGEQFF.

The J gene is TRBJ1-2, the V gene TRBV5-1; 8 bases are a match to TRBD1. There are 15 residues in the CDR3. CDR1 and CDR2 from the germline V gene are SGHRS and YFSETQ. J lost 6 bases, V lost 0 bases, and 7 bases had no gene match. CDR3 in DNA: TGCGCCAGCAGCTTGGCCACCCAGACAGGGGATGGCTACACCTTC. Its translation: CASSLATQTGDGYTF.

This clone was seen only a few times. V is TRBV28 and J is TRBJ1-2; 7 nucleotides align to TRBD1. Germline V lookup: CDR1 MDHEN, CDR2 SYDVKM. V lost 6 bases to trimming and J lost 5 bases; unmatched junction nucleotides: 6. CDR3 size: 13 residues. CDR3 in DNA: TGTGCCAGCAGCTATGGGACAGAGTATGGCTACACCTTC. It is translated as CASSYGTEYGYTF.

This clone showed up just a few times. V is TRBV10-2 and J is TRBJ2-1; possible D gene TRBD2, 5 bases. V lost 3 bases to trimming and J lost 7 bases, with 16 bases between them. From germline, CDR1 is WSHSY and CDR2 SAAADI. The CDR3 length is 15 residues. The DNA for the CDR3 is TGCGCCAGCAGTGACCCAAGGCGAGGGAGTAATGAGCAGTTCTTC. Protein product: CASSDPRRGSNEQFF.

This chain joins TRBV6-1 and TRBJ2-7; D call uncertain. Trimming stripped 0 bases from V and 2 bases from J, with 8 bases between. Germline V gene sequence: CDR1 MNHNS, CDR2 SASEGT. The CDR3 runs 14 residues. Written as DNA, the CDR3 is TGTGCCAGCAGTGAAGCCGCCGCGGCCTACGAGCAGTACTTC. It is translated as CASSEAAAAYEQYF.

This clone has a single count. This chain joins TRBV6-5 and TRBJ2-7; 9 nucleotides match TRBD1. The CDR3 runs 15 residues. Germline V lookup: CDR1 MNHEY, CDR2 SVGAGI. V lost 2 bases to trimming and J lost 5 bases; unmatched junction nucleotides: 7. DNA of the CDR3: TGTGCCAGCAGTTACGTGTCCGGGACAGGGAACGAGCAGTACTTC. Its protein is CASSYVSGTGNEQYF.